This T cell receptor (beta chain) was sequenced in a study of T cell responses to AZD1222 COVID-19 vaccine. This clone was recorded once. Sequenced by immunoSEQ multiplex PCR; TCRdb stores in-frame clones only, minus some. The sample contains 85,000 to 130,000 clones, approximately 89% of which appear only once. This receptor was taken from an adult in good health. This specimen consisted of peripheral blood, obtained on day 0 of AZD1222 vaccination.

The CDR3, as DNA: TGTGCCAGCAGCCGGGACAGCCCAAACTATGGCTACACCTTC. The encoded protein is CASSRDSPNYGYTF. V usage is TRBV13 and J usage is TRBJ1-2, with 7 bases aligning to TRBD1. V gave up 5 bases and J gave up 2 bases; unmatched junction bases: 5. Germline loops: CDR1 PRHDT, CDR2 FYEKMQ (reference sequence). The CDR3 has 14 amino acids. Supplemented by reference TRBV13 and TRBJ1-2, the full variable domain reads AAGVIQSPRHLIKEKRETATLKCYPIPRHDTVYWYQQGPGQDPQFLISFYEKMQSDKGSIPDRFSAQQFSDYHSELNMSSLELGDSALYFCASSRDSPNYGYTFGSGTRLTVV.